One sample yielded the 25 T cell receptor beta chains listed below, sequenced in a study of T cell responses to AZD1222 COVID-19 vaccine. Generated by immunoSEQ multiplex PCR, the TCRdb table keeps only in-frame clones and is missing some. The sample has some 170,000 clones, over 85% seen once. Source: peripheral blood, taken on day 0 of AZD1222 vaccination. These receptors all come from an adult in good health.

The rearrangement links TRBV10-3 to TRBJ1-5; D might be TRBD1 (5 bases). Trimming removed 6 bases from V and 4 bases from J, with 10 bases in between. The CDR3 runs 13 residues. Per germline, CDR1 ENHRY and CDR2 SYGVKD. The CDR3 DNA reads TGTGCCATCAGAGGGGAGGGGAATCAGCCCCAGCATTTT. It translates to CAIRGEGNQPQHF.

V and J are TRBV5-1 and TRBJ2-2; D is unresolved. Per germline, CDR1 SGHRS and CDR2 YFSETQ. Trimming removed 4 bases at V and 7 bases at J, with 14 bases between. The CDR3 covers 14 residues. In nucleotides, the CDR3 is TGCGCCAGCAGCCCCCCCGATCACGGCGGGGAGCTGTTTTTT. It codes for CASSPPDHGGELFF.

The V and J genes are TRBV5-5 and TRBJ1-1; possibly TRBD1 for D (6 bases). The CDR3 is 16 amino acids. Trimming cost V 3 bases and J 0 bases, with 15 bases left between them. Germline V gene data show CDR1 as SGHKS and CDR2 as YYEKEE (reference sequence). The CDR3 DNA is TGTGCCAGCAGCTCCCACAGGGCTACTATGAACACTGAAGCTTTCTTT. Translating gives CASSSHRATMNTEAFF.

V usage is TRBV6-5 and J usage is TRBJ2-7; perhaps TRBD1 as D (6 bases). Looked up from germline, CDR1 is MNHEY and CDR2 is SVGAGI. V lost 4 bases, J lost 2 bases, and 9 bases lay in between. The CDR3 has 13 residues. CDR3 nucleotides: TGTGCCAGCAGTTGGGACACTACCTACGAGCAGTACTTC. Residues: CASSWDTTYEQYF.

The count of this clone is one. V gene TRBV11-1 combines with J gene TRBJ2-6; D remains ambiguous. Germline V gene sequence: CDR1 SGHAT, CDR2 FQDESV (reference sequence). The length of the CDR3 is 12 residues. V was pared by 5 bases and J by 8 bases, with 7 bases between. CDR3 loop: CASSLVSNVLTF. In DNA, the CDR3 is TGTGCCAGCAGCCTTGTGTCCAACGTCCTGACTTTC. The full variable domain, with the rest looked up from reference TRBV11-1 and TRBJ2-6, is EAEVAQSPRYKITEKSQAVAFWCDPISGHATLYWYRQILGQGPELLVQFQDESVVDDSQLPKDRFSAERLKGVDSTLKIQPAELGDSAMYLCASSLVSNVLTFGAGSRLTVL.

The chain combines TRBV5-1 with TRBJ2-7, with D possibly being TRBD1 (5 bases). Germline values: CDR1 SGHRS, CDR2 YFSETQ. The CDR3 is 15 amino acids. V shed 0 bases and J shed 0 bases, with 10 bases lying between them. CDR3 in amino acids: CASSLGGGASYEQYF. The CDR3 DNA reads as TGCGCCAGCAGCTTGGGAGGTGGGGCCTCCTACGAGCAGTACTTC.

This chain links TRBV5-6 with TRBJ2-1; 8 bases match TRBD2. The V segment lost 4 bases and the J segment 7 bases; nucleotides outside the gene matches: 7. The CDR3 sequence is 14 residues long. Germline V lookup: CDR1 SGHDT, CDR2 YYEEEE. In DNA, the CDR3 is TGTGCCAGCAGCAACGGCGGGAGGTTGAATGAGCAGTTCTTC. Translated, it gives CASSNGGRLNEQFF.

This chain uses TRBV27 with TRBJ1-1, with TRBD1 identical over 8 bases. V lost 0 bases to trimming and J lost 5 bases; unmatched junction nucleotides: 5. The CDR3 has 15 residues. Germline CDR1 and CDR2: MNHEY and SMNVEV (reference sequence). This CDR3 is CASSLSARGHTEAFF. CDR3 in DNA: TGTGCCAGCAGTTTATCGGCCAGGGGGCATACTGAAGCTTTCTTT.

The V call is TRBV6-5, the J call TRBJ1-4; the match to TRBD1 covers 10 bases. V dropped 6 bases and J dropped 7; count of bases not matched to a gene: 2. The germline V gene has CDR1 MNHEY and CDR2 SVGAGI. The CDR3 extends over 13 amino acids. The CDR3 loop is CASRGTGAEKLFF. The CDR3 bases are TGTGCCAGCAGAGGGACAGGGGCTGAAAAACTGTTTTTT.

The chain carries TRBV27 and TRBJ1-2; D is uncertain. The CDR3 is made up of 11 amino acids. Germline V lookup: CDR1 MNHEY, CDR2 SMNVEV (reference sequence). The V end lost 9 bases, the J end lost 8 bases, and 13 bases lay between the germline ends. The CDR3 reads CASYGGSGYTF. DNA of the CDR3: TGTGCCAGTTACGGAGGGAGCGGCTACACCTTC.

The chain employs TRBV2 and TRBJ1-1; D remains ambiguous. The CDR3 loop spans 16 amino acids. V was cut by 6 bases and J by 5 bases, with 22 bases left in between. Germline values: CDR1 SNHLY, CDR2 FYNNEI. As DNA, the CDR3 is TGTGCCAGCAGCTCCCTGAGTTTGGGAAGAGGGACTGAAGCTTTCTTT. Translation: CASSSLSLGRGTEAFF.

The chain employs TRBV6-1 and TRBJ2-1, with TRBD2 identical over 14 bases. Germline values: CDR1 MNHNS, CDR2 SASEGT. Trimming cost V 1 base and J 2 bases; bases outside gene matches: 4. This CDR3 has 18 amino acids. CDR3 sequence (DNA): TGTGCCAGCAGTGAAGTGGGACTAGCGGGAGTACCCTACAATGAGCAGTTCTTC. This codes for CASSEVGLAGVPYNEQFF.

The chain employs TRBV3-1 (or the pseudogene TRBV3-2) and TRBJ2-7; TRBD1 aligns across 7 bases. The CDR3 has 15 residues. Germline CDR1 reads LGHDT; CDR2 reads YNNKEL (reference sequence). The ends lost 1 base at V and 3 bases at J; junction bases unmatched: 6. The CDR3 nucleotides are TGTGCCAGCAGCCAAGCTCAGGGACAGAACTACGAGCAGTACTTC. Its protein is CASSQAQGQNYEQYF.

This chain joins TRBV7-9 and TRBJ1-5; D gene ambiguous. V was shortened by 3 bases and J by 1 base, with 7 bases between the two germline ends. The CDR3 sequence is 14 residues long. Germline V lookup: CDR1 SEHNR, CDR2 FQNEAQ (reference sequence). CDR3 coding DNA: TGTGCCAGCAGCTTCTCTGGGAGCAATCAGCCCCAGCATTTT. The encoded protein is CASSFSGSNQPQHF.

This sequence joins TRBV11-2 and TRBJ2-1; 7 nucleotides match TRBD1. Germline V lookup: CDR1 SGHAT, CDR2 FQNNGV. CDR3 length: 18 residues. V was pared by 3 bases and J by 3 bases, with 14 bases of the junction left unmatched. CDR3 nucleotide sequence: TGTGCCAGCAGCTTGGGCCTAGGACAGGCTCAAAACTACAATGAGCAGTTCTTC. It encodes CASSLGLGQAQNYNEQFF.

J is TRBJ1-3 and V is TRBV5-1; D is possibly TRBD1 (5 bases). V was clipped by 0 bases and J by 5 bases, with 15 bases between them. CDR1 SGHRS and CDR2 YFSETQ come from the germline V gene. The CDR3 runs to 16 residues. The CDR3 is CASSLEGAGSRNTIYF. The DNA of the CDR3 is TGCGCCAGCAGCTTGGAGGGAGCAGGGTCAAGAAACACCATATATTTT. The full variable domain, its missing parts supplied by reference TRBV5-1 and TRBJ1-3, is KAGVTQTPRYLIKTRGQQVTLSCSPISGHRSVSWYQQTPGQGLQFLFEYFSETQRNKGNFPGRFSGRQFSNSRSEMNVSTLELGDSALYLCASSLEGAGSRNTIYFGEGSWLTVV.

CDR3 in DNA: TGTGCCAGCAGCTTGGGAGACAGGGGGCTGAACGAGCAGTACTTC. It encodes CASSLGDRGLNEQYF. The V gene is TRBV11-3, the J gene TRBJ2-7; the match to TRBD1 covers 10 bases. This CDR3 comprises 15 residues. The junction had 7 bases not matched to a gene; V was cut back by 3 bases and J by 5 bases. Germline loops: CDR1 SGHNT, CDR2 YENEEA.

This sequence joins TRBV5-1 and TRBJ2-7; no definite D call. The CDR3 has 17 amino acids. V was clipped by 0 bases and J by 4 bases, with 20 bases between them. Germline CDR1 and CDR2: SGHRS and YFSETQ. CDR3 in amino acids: CASSLGPRDNLRYEQYF. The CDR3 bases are TGCGCCAGCAGCTTGGGGCCACGAGACAACCTCCGATACGAGCAGTACTTC.

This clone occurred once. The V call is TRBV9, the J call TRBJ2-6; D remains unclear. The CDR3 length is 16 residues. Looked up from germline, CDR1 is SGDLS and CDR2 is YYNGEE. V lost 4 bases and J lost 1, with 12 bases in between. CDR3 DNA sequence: TGTGCCAGCAGCATCGGAAGAATTTCTGGGGCCAACGTCCTGACTTTC. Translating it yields CASSIGRISGANVLTF.

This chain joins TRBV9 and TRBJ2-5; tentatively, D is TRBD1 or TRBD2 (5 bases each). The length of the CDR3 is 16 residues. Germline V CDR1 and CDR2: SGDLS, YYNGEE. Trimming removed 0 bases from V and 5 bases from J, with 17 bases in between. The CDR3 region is CASSVGRVPGTETQYF. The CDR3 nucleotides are TGTGCCAGCAGCGTAGGTCGGGTCCCGGGGACGGAGACCCAGTACTTC.

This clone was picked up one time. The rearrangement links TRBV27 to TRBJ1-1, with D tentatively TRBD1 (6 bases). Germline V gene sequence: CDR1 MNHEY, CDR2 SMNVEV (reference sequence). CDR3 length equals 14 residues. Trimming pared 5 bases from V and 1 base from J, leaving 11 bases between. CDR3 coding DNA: TGTGCCAGCAGTGCCCCGGACAGGAACACTGAAGCTTTCTTT. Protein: CASSAPDRNTEAFF.

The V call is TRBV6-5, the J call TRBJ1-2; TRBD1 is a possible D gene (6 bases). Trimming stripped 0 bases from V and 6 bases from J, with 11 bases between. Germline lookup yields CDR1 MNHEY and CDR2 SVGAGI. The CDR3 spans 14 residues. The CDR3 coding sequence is TGTGCCAGCAGTTACTCGACGGCAGGGGATGGCTACACCTTC. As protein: CASSYSTAGDGYTF.

DNA of the CDR3: TGTGCCTGGCTCCCAGGAACTGAAGCTTTCTTT. Translation gives CAWLPGTEAFF. The chain is built from TRBV30 and TRBJ1-1; D unresolved. This CDR3 spans 11 amino acids. Trimming left V 5 bases short and J 5 bases short, with 9 bases between. Germline CDR1 reads GTSNPN; CDR2 reads SVGIG (reference sequence). The whole variable domain, remainder taken from reference TRBV30 and TRBJ1-1, is SQTIHQWPATLVQPVGSPLSLECTVEGTSNPNLYWYRQAAGRGLQLLFYSVGIGQISSEVPQNLSASRPQDRQFILSSKKLLLSDSGFYLCAWLPGTEAFFGQGTRLTVV.

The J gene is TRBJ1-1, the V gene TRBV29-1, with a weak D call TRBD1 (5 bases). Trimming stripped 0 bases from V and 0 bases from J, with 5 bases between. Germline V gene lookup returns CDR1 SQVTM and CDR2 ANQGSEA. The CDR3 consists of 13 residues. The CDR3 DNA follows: TGCAGCGTTGAAGAGGGACTGAACACTGAAGCTTTCTTT. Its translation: CSVEEGLNTEAFF.

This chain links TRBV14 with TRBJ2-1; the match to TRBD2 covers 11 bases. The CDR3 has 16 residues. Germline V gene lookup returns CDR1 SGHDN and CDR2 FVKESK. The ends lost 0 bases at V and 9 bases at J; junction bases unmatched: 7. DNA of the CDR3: TGTGCCAGCAGCCAAGATGAACTAGCGGGAGTGGGTGAGCAGTTCTTC. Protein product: CASSQDELAGVGEQFF.